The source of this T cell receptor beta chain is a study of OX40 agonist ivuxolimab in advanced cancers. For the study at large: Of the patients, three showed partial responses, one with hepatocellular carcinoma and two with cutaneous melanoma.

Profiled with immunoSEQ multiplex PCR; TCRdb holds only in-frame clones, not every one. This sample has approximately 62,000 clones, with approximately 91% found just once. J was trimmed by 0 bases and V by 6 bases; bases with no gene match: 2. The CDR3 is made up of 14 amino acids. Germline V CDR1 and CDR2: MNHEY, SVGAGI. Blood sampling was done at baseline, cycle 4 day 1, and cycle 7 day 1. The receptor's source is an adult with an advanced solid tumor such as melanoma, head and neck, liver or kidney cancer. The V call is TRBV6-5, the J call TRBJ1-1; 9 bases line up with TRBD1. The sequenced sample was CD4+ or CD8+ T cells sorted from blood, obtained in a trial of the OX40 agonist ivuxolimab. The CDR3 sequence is CASRGQGLNTEAFF. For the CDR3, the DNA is TGTGCCAGCAGGGGACAGGGACTGAACACTGAAGCTTTCTTT.